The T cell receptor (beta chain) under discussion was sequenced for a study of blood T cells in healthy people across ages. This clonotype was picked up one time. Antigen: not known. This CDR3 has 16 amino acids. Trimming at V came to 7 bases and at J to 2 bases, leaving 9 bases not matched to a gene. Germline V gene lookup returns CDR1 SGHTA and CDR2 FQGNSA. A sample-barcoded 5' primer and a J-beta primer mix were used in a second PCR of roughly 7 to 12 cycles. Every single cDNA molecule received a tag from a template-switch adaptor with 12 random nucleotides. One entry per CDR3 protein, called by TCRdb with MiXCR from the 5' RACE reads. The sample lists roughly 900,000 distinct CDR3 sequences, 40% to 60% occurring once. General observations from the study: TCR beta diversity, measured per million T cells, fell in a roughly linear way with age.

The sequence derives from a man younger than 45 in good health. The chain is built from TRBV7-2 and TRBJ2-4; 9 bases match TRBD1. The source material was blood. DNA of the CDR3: TGTGCCAGCAACTTTTGGACAGGGGAAACCAAAAACATTCAGTACTTC. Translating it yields CASNFWTGETKNIQYF.